This TCR beta chain was profiled in a study of regulatory T cells in long-lasting Graves disease. Time point of the sample: persistent/refractory GD, antithyroid drugs over 5 years with positive TRAb. From PBMCs, RNA was extracted and then used to make the TCR library. Patients all came to the study from an endocrinology department in Xi'an, China. The V gene's germline CDR1 is LNHDA and CDR2 SQIVND (reference sequence). Trimming left V 7 bases short and J 0 bases short, with 9 bases between. The CDR3 is 13 residues long. Turning to this clonotype: Its antigen is undetermined.

Study-wide results and caveats: For persistent Graves' patients, TCR diversity was lower than for newly diagnosed ones.

Relying on iRepertoire HTBI primers and Arm-PCR of CDR3 regions, the team built TCR beta libraries. TCRdb called the multiplex PCR reads again in MiXCR, with one record for every CDR3 protein. The repertoire has a few hundred thousand distinct CDR3 sequences, roughly 23% of them found once; the top ten carry approximately 28%. Specimen: peripheral blood mononuclear cells (PBMCs), collected when the disease was refractory, from a patient treated with antithyroid drugs. The sequence was collected from a woman aged 35 to 49 with Graves disease. V and J are TRBV19 and TRBJ1-1; D ambiguous. The CDR3 nucleotides are TGTGCCAGTACAGACTACATGAACACTGAAGCTTTCTTT. It translates to CASTDYMNTEAFF.